This TCR beta chain was captured in a study of shared clonotypes between healthy human individuals. General observations from the study: A reduction in generation probabilities was seen for non-shared clonotypes relative to those shared by all four donors.

Every subset had its genomic DNA shared out evenly among several immunoSEQ plates. The repertoire was sequenced with immunoSEQ multiplex PCR; TCRdb's copy has only in-frame clones and lacks some. Found here are about 1.1 million clones, about 80% of them singletons; the top ten hold 0.85% to 1%. Points on this clone: Antigen unknown.

Material for sequencing was memory CD4+ T cells from PBMCs. Subset defined: CD45RA-negative fraction. This TCR was sampled from a man aged 18 to 30 in good health. Some clones in this sample may be carry-over from other donors' samples.

The CDR3 loop is CASSPSGGPWDEKLFF. The CDR3 coding sequence is TGTGCCAGCAGCCCGAGCGGGGGGCCGTGGGATGAAAAACTGTTTTTT. V usage is TRBV16 and J usage is TRBJ1-4, with a tentative D call TRBD1 (6 bases). This CDR3 is 16 amino acids long. CDR1 and CDR2 (germline): KGHSY, FQNENV. V was trimmed by 4 bases and J by 6 bases, leaving 18 bases between them.